This T cell receptor (beta chain) came from a study of regulatory T cells in long-lasting Graves disease. Study in general: Antithyroid drug exposure in newly diagnosed Graves' patients had lasted under 3 months.

The TCR beta library used iRepertoire HTBI primers with Arm-PCR amplification of CDR3. TCRdb reanalysed the multiplex PCR reads using MiXCR and keeps one entry per CDR3 protein. The table shows approximately 230,000 distinct CDR3 sequences, with 15% to 20% occurring only once. Time point in this sample: newly diagnosed GD, antithyroid drugs for less than 3 months. From PBMCs, RNA was extracted and then used to make the TCR library. The length of the CDR3 is 14 residues. Per the germline V gene, CDR1 is GTSNPN and CDR2 is SVGIG (reference sequence). V lost 5 bases to trimming and J lost 2 bases, with 10 bases between them. This clonotype has more than one count but fewer than ten. Its specificity is unknown. Notes on the study in general: Sampling was limited to peripheral blood rather than thyroid tissue. Those with persistent Graves' had less TCR diversity than newly diagnosed patients.

This TCR came from a female donor with Graves disease. Sequencing was performed on peripheral blood mononuclear cells (PBMCs), taken at new diagnosis, from a patient treated with antithyroid drugs. The chain has TRBV30 and TRBJ2-6; D gene ambiguous. The CDR3 nucleotides read TGTGCCTGGGCAGTCGGCGCTGGGGCCAACGTCCTGACTTTC. Its translation: CAWAVGAGANVLTF.